The 14 T cell receptor beta chains below come from one sample, sequenced in a study of blood T cell repertoires in COVID-19. Libraries were prepared by immunoSEQ multiplex PCR; TCRdb keeps only in-frame clonotypes and omits some of them. The repertoire holds 200,000 or so clones, around nine tenths seen once, with about 2.1% in the top ten. Sample: peripheral blood. The receptors derive from an older man with active or convalescent COVID-19.

V and J are TRBV28 and TRBJ2-7, with D maybe TRBD2 (7 bases). CDR1 is MDHEN and CDR2 is SYDVKM in the germline V gene. The CDR3 runs 16 residues. Trimming stripped 5 bases from V and 3 bases from J, with 20 bases between. The CDR3 sequence is CASSLPPGAGDYEQYF. The CDR3 region has the DNA TGTGCCAGCAGTCTCCCCCCGGGGGCGGGAGACTACGAGCAGTACTTC.

The chain links TRBV28 to TRBJ1-2; 11 positions agree with TRBD1. The germline V gene has CDR1 MDHEN and CDR2 SYDVKM. Trimming removed 2 bases from V and 4 bases from J; junction bases left unmatched: 3. The CDR3 runs 15 residues. CDR3 sequence: CASSLSGQGAYGYTF. As DNA, the CDR3 is TGTGCCAGCAGTTTAAGCGGACAGGGGGCCTATGGCTACACCTTC.

The V call is TRBV19, the J call TRBJ2-6, with TRBD2 matching over 8 bases. CDR1 is LNHDA, CDR2 SQIVND, per germline (reference sequence). The V segment lost 3 bases and the J segment 4 bases; nucleotides outside the gene matches: 8. This CDR3 comprises 17 residues. For the CDR3, the DNA is TGTGCCAGTAGTATTCGGGGGGGCCGGGCGGGGGCCAACGTCCTGACTTTC. It yields the protein CASSIRGGRAGANVLTF.

The CDR3 region is CASSYSTGGFTQPQHF. DNA of the CDR3: TGTGCCAGCAGTTACTCGACAGGGGGGTTCACTCAGCCCCAGCATTTT. The chain joins TRBV6-6 to TRBJ1-5; 9 bases are shared with TRBD1. In germline, CDR1 is MNHNY, CDR2 SVGAGI (reference sequence). The CDR3 has 16 amino acids. After removal of 0 bases from V and 6 bases from J, the junction contained 6 bases not matched to a gene.

The chain carries TRBV6-1 and TRBJ2-7, with 7 positions matching TRBD2. The CDR3 sequence is 14 residues long. Germline V gene lookup returns CDR1 MNHNS and CDR2 SASEGT. Trimming took 1 base from V and 6 from J; bases not matched to a gene: 6. CDR3 loop: CASSEVAGRGEQYF. DNA for the CDR3: TGTGCCAGCAGTGAAGTAGCAGGGAGGGGCGAGCAGTACTTC.

V and J are TRBV15 and TRBJ2-7; possible D gene TRBD1, 6 bases. The germline gives CDR1 LNHNV, CDR2 YYDKDF (reference sequence). With 1 base removed from V and 0 bases from J, the gap between germline ends came to 7 bases. This CDR3 contains 14 residues. CDR3 in DNA: TGTGCCACCAGCAGAGGAGGGGGCTCCTACGAGCAGTACTTC. Translation gives CATSRGGGSYEQYF. Full variable domain (remainder filled in from reference TRBV15 and TRBJ2-7): DAMVIQNPRYQVTQFGKPVTLSCSQTLNHNVMYWYQQKSSQAPKLLFHYYDKDFNNEADTPDNFQSRRPNTSFCFLDIRSPGLGDTAMYLCATSRGGGSYEQYFGPGTRLTVT.

This sequence joins TRBV9 and TRBJ1-1, with D perhaps matching TRBD1 (6 bases). The CDR3 has 18 residues. From germline, CDR1 is SGDLS and CDR2 YYNGEE. The germline V and J ends were trimmed by 0 bases and 0 bases, with 18 bases remaining between them. The chain's CDR3 is CASSVVQQGFGMNTEAFF. The CDR3 DNA sequence: TGTGCCAGCAGCGTAGTCCAACAGGGTTTTGGGATGAACACTGAAGCTTTCTTT.

V gene TRBV28 combines with J gene TRBJ2-1, with TRBD1 as a possible D gene (5 bases). Trimming left V 2 bases short and J 2 bases short, with 10 bases between. The CDR3 extends over 15 amino acids. Germline CDR1 and CDR2: MDHEN and SYDVKM. CDR3 in DNA: TGTGCCAGCAGTTTAAGGCAGGGCACCTACAATGAGCAGTTCTTC. It specifies CASSLRQGTYNEQFF.

The chain has TRBV7-8 and TRBJ1-2; 12 bases map to TRBD1. In germline, CDR1 is SGHVS, CDR2 FQNEAQ. Trimming took 3 bases from V and 6 from J; bases not matched to a gene: 11. The CDR3 covers 17 residues. CDR3 loop: CASSFPTPGQGADGYTF. The DNA for the CDR3 is TGTGCCAGCAGCTTCCCCACACCGGGACAGGGGGCCGATGGCTACACCTTC.

The chain joins TRBV5-1 to TRBJ1-6; TRBD1 matches at 9 bases. J was trimmed by 10 bases and V by 2 bases; bases with no gene match: 7. This CDR3 has 15 residues. The germline gives CDR1 SGHRS, CDR2 YFSETQ. The CDR3 region is CASSFGTGYESPLHF. CDR3 nucleotides: TGCGCCAGCAGCTTTGGGACAGGGTATGAGTCACCCCTCCACTTT.

CDR3 protein: CASSYVTGGTYEQYF. The CDR3 nucleotides are TGTGCCAGCAGTTACGTGACAGGGGGAACGTACGAGCAGTACTTC. V is TRBV6-5 and J is TRBJ2-7, with 9 bases that match TRBD1. Trimming at V came to 2 bases and at J to 4 bases, leaving 6 bases not matched to a gene. From germline, CDR1 is MNHEY and CDR2 SVGAGI. The CDR3 is 15 amino acids.

This clone was counted once. V and J are TRBV6-2 or TRBV6-3 and TRBJ2-1; D may be TRBD2 (6 bases). CDR3 size: 13 residues. Germline assignment: CDR1 MNHEY and CDR2 SVGEGT. V was cut by 0 bases and J by 14 bases, with 14 bases left in between. The CDR3 protein is CASSYSRTTPEFF. The DNA for the CDR3 is TGTGCCAGCAGTTACTCGAGGACTACCCCGGAGTTCTTC.

This clone was seen just once. The V call is TRBV28, the J call TRBJ2-7; TRBD2 agrees at 8 bases. V lost 3 bases to trimming and J lost 2 bases; unmatched junction nucleotides: 18. The CDR3 consists of 19 residues. CDR1 is MDHEN, CDR2 SYDVKM, per germline. CDR3 protein: CASSFGQFLLAAEAYEQYF. In nucleotides, the CDR3 is TGTGCCAGCAGTTTCGGACAGTTTCTACTAGCGGCCGAGGCCTACGAGCAGTACTTC.

The chain joins TRBV7-2 to TRBJ1-2; D unclear. Trimming shortened V by 3 bases and J by 8 bases, and 13 bases separated the two germline ends. CDR1 and CDR2 from the germline V gene are SGHTA and FQGNSA. The CDR3 loop spans 13 amino acids. As DNA, the CDR3 is TGTGCCAGCAGCTTCGAGGCTAGATCGGGCTACACCTTC. Translated: CASSFEARSGYTF.